The rows below give T cell receptor beta chains drawn from one sample of a study of PD-1 blockade in classical Hodgkin lymphoma. Using immunoSEQ multiplex PCR, the repertoire was profiled, and TCRdb retains in-frame clones only, with some absent. Here the sample spans 100,000 or so clones, around nine tenths being singletons. The material was peripheral blood mononuclear cells (PBMCs), obtained before the fourth cycle of nivolumab. The origin of the receptors is a human donor with classical Hodgkin lymphoma. CDR3s include the opening cysteine and the closing phenylalanine or tryptophan. Fields, in order: V gene, clone size, D gene, J gene, CDR3 protein, CDR3 DNA. A D gene is named only where the DNA matches it firmly. Only some rows state a clone size, as once, few, many or a class for expanded clones.

v_call: TRBV29-1; clone_size: NA; d_call: TRBD1; j_call: TRBJ1-5; cdr3_aa: CSVGPTGGGQPQHF; cdr3_nt: TGCAGCGTTGGACCAACAGGGGGCGGTCAGCCCCAGCATTTT
v_call: TRBV18; clone_size: NA; d_call: TRBD1; j_call: TRBJ2-7; cdr3_aa: CASSPPPTGDEQYF; cdr3_nt: TGTGCCAGCTCACCACCTCCGACAGGGGACGAGCAGTACTTC
v_call: TRBV7-2; clone_size: NA; d_call: NA; j_call: TRBJ2-1; cdr3_aa: CASSSWGPPLGDEQFF; cdr3_nt: TGTGCCAGCAGCTCGTGGGGCCCTCCGTTGGGGGATGAGCAGTTCTTC
v_call: TRBV19; clone_size: NA; d_call: TRBD1; j_call: TRBJ2-1; cdr3_aa: CASSKDRGTWNEQFF; cdr3_nt: TGTGCCAGTAGTAAGGACAGGGGCACGTGGAATGAGCAGTTCTTC
v_call: TRBV10-1; clone_size: NA; d_call: TRBD1; j_call: TRBJ1-1; cdr3_aa: CASSVGTGLSEAFF; cdr3_nt: TGCGCCAGCAGTGTGGGGACAGGGCTATCTGAAGCTTTCTTT
v_call: TRBV6-5; clone_size: NA; d_call: TRBD1; j_call: TRBJ2-7; cdr3_aa: CASRTGTGAYEQYF; cdr3_nt: TGTGCCAGCAGAACCGGGACAGGGGCCTACGAGCAGTACTTC
v_call: TRBV15; clone_size: NA; d_call: TRBD1; j_call: TRBJ2-5; cdr3_aa: CATSRDQGDTAPQYF; cdr3_nt: TGTGCCACCAGCAGAGATCAGGGGGACACGGCCCCCCAGTACTTC
v_call: TRBV27; clone_size: NA; d_call: NA; j_call: TRBJ2-7; cdr3_aa: CASSLLPGIGEQYF; cdr3_nt: TGTGCCAGCAGTTTATTGCCAGGAATCGGTGAGCAGTACTTC
v_call: TRBV27; clone_size: NA; d_call: NA; j_call: TRBJ1-1; cdr3_aa: CASSYGGGHMNTEAFF; cdr3_nt: TGTGCCAGCAGTTATGGGGGAGGGCACATGAACACTGAAGCTTTCTTT
v_call: TRBV6-5; clone_size: NA; d_call: NA; j_call: TRBJ2-2; cdr3_aa: CASSRGTGELFF; cdr3_nt: TGTGCCAGCAGCAGGGGTACCGGGGAGCTGTTTTTT
v_call: TRBV6-6; clone_size: NA; d_call: NA; j_call: TRBJ1-2; cdr3_aa: CASSTASNYGYTF; cdr3_nt: TGTGCCAGCAGTACTGCTTCTAACTATGGCTACACCTTC
v_call: TRBV7-9; clone_size: NA; d_call: NA; j_call: TRBJ1-3; cdr3_aa: CASSLGSNSGNTIYF; cdr3_nt: TGTGCCAGCAGCTTAGGGTCGAACTCTGGAAACACCATATATTTT
v_call: TRBV5-4; clone_size: once; d_call: TRBD1; j_call: TRBJ2-1; cdr3_aa: CASSLTGGYNEQFF; cdr3_nt: TGTGCCAGCAGCTTGACAGGGGGATACAATGAGCAGTTCTTC
v_call: TRBV10-2; clone_size: NA; d_call: NA; j_call: TRBJ2-7; cdr3_aa: CASTPGHASYEQYF; cdr3_nt: TGCGCCAGCACCCCGGGACATGCGTCCTACGAGCAGTACTTC
v_call: TRBV19; clone_size: NA; d_call: NA; j_call: TRBJ1-6; cdr3_aa: CASSLDRDSPLHF; cdr3_nt: TGTGCCAGTTCTCTGGACAGAGATTCACCCCTCCACTTT
v_call: TRBV9; clone_size: NA; d_call: NA; j_call: TRBJ2-3; cdr3_aa: CASSVESGDSTDTQYF; cdr3_nt: TGTGCCAGCAGCGTAGAGAGCGGAGACTCCACAGATACGCAGTATTTT
v_call: TRBV5-7; clone_size: once; d_call: TRBD1; j_call: TRBJ2-7; cdr3_aa: CASSLDRESYEQYF; cdr3_nt: TGTGCCAGCAGCTTAGACAGGGAGTCTTACGAGCAGTACTTC
v_call: TRBV15; clone_size: few; d_call: NA; j_call: TRBJ1-1; cdr3_aa: CATSSRGLGEAFF; cdr3_nt: TGTGCCACCAGCAGTAGGGGATTGGGTGAAGCTTTCTTT
v_call: TRBV19; clone_size: NA; d_call: TRBD1; j_call: TRBJ2-7; cdr3_aa: CASKFSRDSYEQYF; cdr3_nt: TGTGCCAGCAAGTTTAGCCGGGACAGCTACGAGCAGTACTTC
v_call: TRBV4-3; clone_size: NA; d_call: TRBD2; j_call: TRBJ2-1; cdr3_aa: CASSQAAGGPGEQFF; cdr3_nt: TGCGCCAGCAGCCAGGCAGCGGGGGGGCCGGGTGAGCAGTTCTTC
v_call: TRBV7-8; clone_size: few; d_call: NA; j_call: TRBJ2-2; cdr3_aa: CASSLARRGIGTGELFF; cdr3_nt: TGTGCCAGCAGCTTAGCACGAAGGGGAATAGGGACCGGGGAGCTGTTTTTT
v_call: TRBV19; clone_size: few; d_call: NA; j_call: TRBJ2-2; cdr3_aa: CASNVMSTGELFF; cdr3_nt: TGTGCCAGTAATGTAATGAGCACCGGGGAGCTGTTTTTT
v_call: TRBV5-1; clone_size: NA; d_call: TRBD1; j_call: TRBJ2-3; cdr3_aa: CASSSGQGADTQYF; cdr3_nt: TGCGCCAGCAGCTCCGGACAGGGGGCAGATACGCAGTATTTT
v_call: TRBV9; clone_size: NA; d_call: TRBD1; j_call: TRBJ2-1; cdr3_aa: CASSEGQRPINEQFF; cdr3_nt: TGTGCCAGCAGCGAGGGACAGAGGCCTATTAATGAGCAGTTCTTC
v_call: TRBV7-6; clone_size: NA; d_call: NA; j_call: TRBJ1-2; cdr3_aa: CASSLAGYGYTF; cdr3_nt: TGTGCCAGCAGCTTAGCGGGTTATGGCTACACCTTC
v_call: TRBV10-3; clone_size: NA; d_call: TRBD1; j_call: TRBJ1-6; cdr3_aa: CAINSGQGGSSYNSPLHF; cdr3_nt: TGTGCCATCAACTCGGGACAGGGGGGCAGCTCCTATAATTCACCCCTCCACTTT
v_call: TRBV6-5; clone_size: NA; d_call: TRBD1; j_call: TRBJ2-7; cdr3_aa: CASRPGQGHEQYF; cdr3_nt: TGTGCCAGCAGGCCCGGACAGGGGCACGAGCAGTACTTC
v_call: TRBV5-6; clone_size: NA; d_call: NA; j_call: TRBJ1-2; cdr3_aa: CASSHEGPGYTF; cdr3_nt: TGTGCCAGCAGCCATGAGGGGCCTGGCTACACCTTC
v_call: TRBV28; clone_size: NA; d_call: NA; j_call: TRBJ2-7; cdr3_aa: CASSLLNYEQYF; cdr3_nt: TGTGCCAGCAGTTTATTAAACTACGAGCAGTACTTC
v_call: TRBV7-9; clone_size: NA; d_call: NA; j_call: TRBJ2-7; cdr3_aa: CASSLERGAQTYEQYF; cdr3_nt: TGTGCCAGCAGCTTAGAGCGCGGGGCACAAACCTACGAGCAGTACTTC
v_call: TRBV25-1; clone_size: NA; d_call: NA; j_call: TRBJ2-2; cdr3_aa: CASNPRGGNTGELFF; cdr3_nt: TGTGCCAGCAACCCCAGGGGAGGAAACACCGGGGAGCTGTTTTTT
v_call: TRBV15; clone_size: NA; d_call: NA; j_call: TRBJ2-1; cdr3_aa: CATRRDTLSNEQFF; cdr3_nt: TGTGCCACCCGTCGGGACACCCTCAGCAATGAGCAGTTCTTC
v_call: TRBV28; clone_size: NA; d_call: NA; j_call: TRBJ2-7; cdr3_aa: CASSPPQRETYEQYF; cdr3_nt: TGTGCCAGCAGTCCCCCCCAGAGAGAAACCTACGAGCAGTACTTC
v_call: TRBV5-6; clone_size: once; d_call: NA; j_call: TRBJ2-6; cdr3_aa: CASSFRLVSGANVLTF; cdr3_nt: TGTGCCAGCAGTTTTAGACTGGTCTCTGGGGCCAACGTCCTGACTTTC
v_call: TRBV7-2; clone_size: once; d_call: TRBD1; j_call: TRBJ1-5; cdr3_aa: CASSSGGEGQPQHF; cdr3_nt: TGTGCCAGCAGCTCAGGGGGGGAAGGGCAGCCCCAGCATTTT
v_call: TRBV7-2; clone_size: NA; d_call: NA; j_call: TRBJ2-7; cdr3_aa: CASSPRGHYEQYF; cdr3_nt: TGTGCCAGCAGCCCTAGGGGCCATTACGAGCAGTACTTC
v_call: TRBV5-4; clone_size: NA; d_call: TRBD1; j_call: TRBJ2-7; cdr3_aa: CAGQGAPGEQYF; cdr3_nt: TGTGCCGGACAGGGGGCCCCGGGCGAGCAGTACTTC
v_call: TRBV14; clone_size: NA; d_call: NA; j_call: TRBJ2-7; cdr3_aa: CASSQVDTYEQYF; cdr3_nt: TGTGCCAGCAGCCAAGTGGACACCTACGAGCAGTACTTC
v_call: TRBV18; clone_size: NA; d_call: TRBD1; j_call: TRBJ2-7; cdr3_aa: CASSPLTGQVYEQYF; cdr3_nt: TGTGCCAGCTCACCATTAACGGGACAGGTCTACGAGCAGTACTTC